Listed below are T cell receptor beta chains from one sample, sequenced in a study of OX40 agonist ivuxolimab in advanced cancers. The protocol was immunoSEQ multiplex PCR, while the TCRdb copy is restricted to in-frame clones and leaves out a portion. Of more than 45,000 clones listed, about 83% are singletons. The specimen comprised CD4+ or CD8+ T cells sorted from blood, sampled in a trial of the OX40 agonist ivuxolimab. The source of these receptors is an adult with an advanced solid tumor such as melanoma, head and neck, liver or kidney cancer. Both conserved end residues are part of each CDR3. The D gene is left open where the match is weak. Only part of the rows carry a size: once, few, many, or a class if the clone is expanded.

>TRBV20-1|NA|NA|10|TRBJ1-2
CSAEHYGYTF
TGCAGTGCTGAACATTATGGCTACACCTTC
>TRBV5-1|NA|NA|12|TRBJ1-2
CASSLADYGYTF
TGCGCCAGCAGCTTGGCTGACTATGGCTACACCTTC
>TRBV6-6|NA|NA|13|TRBJ2-7
CARNPPAAHEQYF
TGTGCCAGAAACCCCCCGGCAGCCCACGAGCAGTACTTC
>TRBV25-1|NA|NA|13|TRBJ2-1
CASSEAAYNEQFF
TGTGCCAGCAGTGAGGCGGCCTACAATGAGCAGTTCTTC
>TRBV4-1|NA|TRBD2|18|TRBJ2-5
CASSHRTSGGLLGETQYF
TGCGCCAGCAGCCATAGGACTAGCGGGGGGCTCTTGGGAGAGACCCAGTACTTC
>TRBV7-2|once|NA|14|TRBJ1-2
CASSPSASNYGYTF
TGTGCCAGCAGCCCCTCCGCGTCTAACTATGGCTACACCTTC
>TRBV7-2|NA|NA|13|TRBJ2-7
CASSFGRQYEQYF
TGTGCCAGCAGCTTCGGGCGGCAGTACGAGCAGTACTTC
>TRBV4-3|NA|NA|14|TRBJ1-5
CASSTDFVNQPQHF
TGCGCCAGCAGCACTGATTTCGTAAATCAGCCCCAGCATTTT
>TRBV2|NA|NA|14|TRBJ2-7
CASSDGRTSYEQYF
TGTGCCAGCAGTGATGGGAGAACCTCCTACGAGCAGTACTTC
>TRBV7-9|NA|NA|14|TRBJ1-6
CASRFTGNNSPLHF
TGTGCCAGCAGGTTTACAGGGAATAATTCACCCCTCCACTTT
>TRBV12-5|NA|NA|12|TRBJ2-5
CASGLSRDSQYF
TGTGCTAGTGGTTTGTCCCGGGACTCCCAGTACTTC
>TRBV19|medium-sized|TRBD1|13|TRBJ1-2
CASSFGQAYGYTF
TGTGCCAGTAGCTTCGGACAGGCCTATGGCTACACCTTC
>TRBV11-2|NA|NA|15|TRBJ1-3
CASSLPATGGNTIYF
TGTGCCAGCAGCTTACCAGCGACAGGAGGAAACACCATATATTTT
>TRBV12-5|NA|NA|13|TRBJ2-5
CASGLPTSGTQYF
TGTGCTAGTGGTTTGCCCACCTCGGGGACCCAGTACTTC
>TRBV7-2|NA|TRBD1|15|TRBJ1-6
CASSPGQGLHSPLHF
TGTGCCAGCAGCCCGGGACAGGGCCTACATTCACCCCTCCACTTT
>TRBV5-1|NA|NA|15|TRBJ1-2
CASSSDRTALDGYTF
TGCGCCAGCAGCTCAGACAGAACCGCACTGGATGGCTACACCTTC
>TRBV4-3|NA|NA|14|TRBJ2-3
CASSQVYMIDTQYF
TGCGCCAGCAGCCAAGTATATATGATAGATACGCAGTATTTT
>TRBV7-8|NA|TRBD2|17|TRBJ2-1
CASSTPTGGGSYNEQFF
TGTGCCAGCAGCACCCCGACTGGCGGGGGCTCCTACAATGAGCAGTTCTTC